The source of this T cell receptor (beta chain) is a study of human T cells and chemical hapten exposure. Study conclusions and caveats: No shift was seen in TCRs above 1 in 1000 frequency with DPC sensitization.

At least ten counts were recorded for this clonotype. Its target is not known. Regarding time point: pre-sensitization, week 0. Treatment denoted: therapeutic diphenylcyclopropenone sensitization with weekly scalp DPC. V lost 6 bases to trimming and J lost 6 bases; unmatched junction nucleotides: 1. In germline, CDR1 is MDHEN, CDR2 SYDVKM. CDR3 length: 12 amino acids. Original handling: Sample TCR counts, which ranged from about 23,224 to 690,600, had a median of approximately 100,000. TCRdb independently ran MiXCR on the RACE reads; one entry per CDR3 protein. For this entry, the V and J calls and clone size follow TCRdb and not the study's own pipeline. The sample includes under 200,000 distinct CDR3 sequences, around 30% seen only once; the top ten take about 2.8%.

The chain has TRBV28 and TRBJ2-2; 7 positions match TRBD1. This clonotype originated in a woman in her twenties or thirties with alopecia areata. Some clones in this sample may be carry-over from other donors' samples. The material was whole blood, obtained in connection with sensitization to the hapten diphenylcyclopropenone (DPC). The CDR3 protein is CASRTGAGELFF. The CDR3 region has the DNA TGTGCCAGCAGAACAGGGGCCGGGGAGCTGTTTTTT.